This T cell receptor (beta chain) stems from a study of T cell responses to AZD1222 COVID-19 vaccine. Study results and caveats: Most donors were white British, females outnumbered males, and clonal diversity was possibly underestimated. Baseline seropositivity occurred in only a handful of AZD1222 recipients. Within unmutated variant regions lay the reported targets of nearly half of spike-specific TCRs.

It was second doses at about 4 or about 12 weeks that were pooled. Measured with immunoSEQ multiplex PCR; TCRdb has only the in-frame clones, and not every one. The sample lists tens of thousands of clones; approximately 87% were seen once. Worth noting for this clone: The antigen is not known.

CDR1 and CDR2 (germline): LNHNV, YYDKDF (reference sequence). Trimming left V 8 bases short and J 5 bases short, with 15 bases between. CDR3 length: 14 amino acids. The TCR sequence derives from an adult who received the AZD1222 COVID-19 vaccine. The gene calls are TRBV15 and TRBJ1-4; D uncertain. Sequenced here: peripheral blood, sampled 28 days after the second AZD1222 dose. The CDR3 DNA reads as TGTGCCACCGCCGCGGCAATACAGAATGAAAAACTGTTTTTT. Residues: CATAAAIQNEKLFF.